These 10 T cell receptor beta chains originate from one sample sequenced in a study of T cells in Graves' hyperthyroidism and ophthalmopathy. The source material, RNA transcripts, was used to amplify TCR beta CDR3 regions. With the HTBI primer set, the TCR CDR3 went through a first round of RT-PCR. TCRdb independently ran MiXCR on the multiplex PCR reads; one entry per CDR3 protein. The table records 250,000 or so distinct CDR3 sequences, around 17% of them present only once. Sequences were obtained from blood. The receptors were gathered from a woman aged 18-35 years with Graves' ophthalmopathy.

This clonotype was seen many times. The V call is TRBV30, the J call TRBJ2-7; TRBD1 agrees at 10 bases. The CDR3 is made up of 13 amino acids. The V and J ends lost 3 bases and 7 bases, in that order; junction bases with no gene match: 6. Germline values: CDR1 GTSNPN, CDR2 SVGIG (reference sequence). CDR3 loop: CAWRRTGGREQYF. CDR3 nucleotide sequence: TGTGCCTGGAGACGGACAGGGGGGCGGGAGCAGTACTTC.

At least ten counts were recorded for this clonotype. The chain is built from TRBV6-1 and TRBJ2-3; D could derive from TRBD1 or TRBD2 (5 bases each). V was shortened by 1 base and J by 6 bases, with 11 bases between the two germline ends. Germline V gives CDR1 MNHNS, CDR2 SASEGT. The CDR3 covers 14 residues. CDR3: CASSEGDGPDTQYF. The CDR3 nucleotides read TGTGCCAGCAGTGAAGGGGACGGCCCCGATACGCAGTATTTT.

This clonotype was detected a few times. J is TRBJ2-3 and V is TRBV20-1, with TRBD2 as a possible D gene (7 bases). Germline lookup yields CDR1 DFQATT and CDR2 SNEGSKA (reference sequence). Trimming left V 5 bases short and J 5 bases short, with 17 bases between. CDR3 size: 14 residues. In DNA, the CDR3 is TGCAGTGCTCGAAGGCGGGGGCATGGAGATACGCAGTATTTT. This sequence encodes CSARRRGHGDTQYF.

The CDR3 here is CASSFEEYGYTF. In DNA form, the CDR3 reads TGTGCCAGCAGCTTTGAGGAGTATGGCTACACCTTC. This rearrangement joins TRBV5-4 to TRBJ1-2, with no clear D. Deletions cut 2 bases from V and 5 bases from J, with 7 bases between. This CDR3 is 12 amino acids long. CDR1 SGHNT and CDR2 YYREEE come from the germline V gene (reference sequence).

At least ten counts were recorded for this clonotype. V gene TRBV7-9 combines with J gene TRBJ1-1; 7 bases are a match to TRBD1. The CDR3 runs 17 residues. Germline CDR1 SEHNR, CDR2 FQNEAQ (reference sequence). The J segment lost 4 bases and the V segment lost 2 bases, leaving 13 bases of the junction unmatched. CDR3: CASSLIQQGRVGTEAFF. The CDR3 DNA follows: TGTGCCAGCAGCTTAATCCAACAGGGGAGGGTGGGCACTGAAGCTTTCTTT.

The sample holds a few counts of this clonotype. The chain has TRBV5-6 and TRBJ1-2, with a possible D match to TRBD1 (6 bases). The CDR3 is 15 residues long. V shed 0 bases and J shed 4 bases, with 13 bases lying between them. CDR1 is SGHDT and CDR2 is YYEEEE in the germline V gene. The CDR3 reads CASSLVGGESYGYTF. DNA for the CDR3: TGTGCCAGCAGCTTGGTGGGGGGCGAGAGCTATGGCTACACCTTC.

This rearrangement joins TRBV6-1 to TRBJ2-2, with D uncertain. Trimming took 5 bases from V and 0 from J, leaving 13 bases between them. The CDR3 extends over 16 amino acids. Germline-derived CDR1 and CDR2 are MNHNS and SASEGT. This CDR3 reads CASSTFAGSNTGELFF. CDR3 coding DNA: TGTGCCAGCAGTACCTTCGCCGGGTCGAACACCGGGGAGCTGTTTTTT.

In its sample, this clonotype was seen many times. The CDR3 sequence: CASSQGQTYEQYF. CDR3 in DNA: TGTGCCAGCAGCCAGGGACAAACCTACGAGCAGTACTTC. The V gene is TRBV7-9, the J gene TRBJ2-7; D possibly corresponds to TRBD1 (6 bases). The CDR3 is made up of 13 amino acids. CDR1 is SEHNR and CDR2 is FQNEAQ in the germline V gene (reference sequence). With 5 bases removed from V and 2 bases from J, the gap between germline ends came to 10 bases.

This clonotype was seen a single time. A much larger clone differs by one base, so this may be a read error. The rearrangement joins TRBV5-5 to TRBJ1-4; D unclear. The CDR3 is made up of 15 amino acids. Per the germline V gene, CDR1 is SGHKS and CDR2 is YYEKEE (reference sequence). CDR3 sequence reads: CAGSLEAWANEKLFF. CDR3 bases: TGTGCCGGCAGCTTGGAGGCGTGGGCTAATGAAAAACTGTTTTTT.

This clonotype was found many times. The rearrangement joins TRBV9 to TRBJ1-2, with D tentatively TRBD1 (6 bases). Deletions cut 1 base from V and 2 bases from J, with 12 bases between. Germline lookup yields CDR1 SGDLS and CDR2 YYNGEE. The CDR3 loop spans 15 amino acids. This CDR3 is CASSVLGGRNYGYTF. CDR3 in DNA: TGTGCCAGCAGCGTACTGGGGGGGCGCAACTATGGCTACACCTTC. Drawing the rest from reference TRBV9 and TRBJ1-2, the complete variable domain is DSGVTQTPKHLITATGQRVTLRCSPRSGDLSVYWYQQSLDQGLQFLIQYYNGEERAKGNILERFSAQQFPDLHSELNLSSLELGDSALYFCASSVLGGRNYGYTFGSGTRLTVV.